The 20 T cell receptor beta chains below all came from one sample that was sequenced in a study of T cells in Graves' hyperthyroidism and ophthalmopathy. Researchers amplified the TCR beta CDR3 regions from RNA transcripts. HTBI primers were employed in a first-round RT-PCR of the TCR CDR3. A single record per CDR3 protein comes from TCRdb applying MiXCR to the multiplex PCR reads. The repertoire holds approximately 700,000 distinct CDR3 sequences, roughly 46% seen once, with 6.5% to 9% in the top ten. The sequencing sample was made of peripheral blood or thyroid tissue (not recorded which). The origin of the receptors is an adult man with Graves' disease, either hyperthyroidism or ophthalmopathy (not recorded which).

The V and J genes are TRBV19 and TRBJ1-1, with D possibly TRBD1 on 6 matching bases. The germline gives CDR1 LNHDA, CDR2 SQIVND (reference sequence). This CDR3 is 14 amino acids long. V shed 8 bases and J shed 3 bases, with 16 bases lying between them. The CDR3 DNA is TGTGCCAGTCACCAGGACAGTGGGGACACTGAAGCTTTCTTT. This translates into CASHQDSGDTEAFF.

The genes are TRBV12-3 or TRBV12-4 and TRBJ2-3; D is ambiguous. This CDR3 region has 11 residues. The V gene lost 3 bases and the J gene lost 5 bases, with 3 bases spanning the gap. CDR3 residues: CASSFGDTQYF. For the CDR3, the DNA is TGTGCCAGCAGTTTCGGAGATACGCAGTATTTT.

The CDR3 spells CASSFNTEQYF. In DNA form, the CDR3 reads TGTGCCAGCAGCTTCAACACCGAGCAGTACTTC. This chain links TRBV7-8 with TRBJ2-7; no reliable D call. CDR3 length equals 11 residues. The germline V gene encodes CDR1 SGHVS and CDR2 FQNEAQ. Between the trimmed V and J ends, which lost 3 bases and 6 bases, there was a span of 6 bases.

J is TRBJ1-3 and V is TRBV2; 7 bases are a match to TRBD1. The CDR3 sequence is 16 residues long. Germline assignment: CDR1 SNHLY and CDR2 FYNNEI. Germline trimming cut 5 bases from V and 0 bases from J; bases unmatched to any gene: 7. CDR3 nucleotide sequence: TGTGCCAGCAGTCCGAATGACAGGGACTCTGGAAACACCATATATTTT. It codes for CASSPNDRDSGNTIYF.

This clonotype was seen ten or more times. The genes are TRBV7-9 and TRBJ2-5; the match to TRBD2 covers 13 bases. Germline values: CDR1 SEHNR, CDR2 FQNEAQ (reference sequence). This CDR3 contains 16 residues. V lost 4 bases and J lost 5; bases outside the gene matches: 7. The CDR3 DNA is TGTGCCAGCAGCTGGGCCGGACTAGCGGGGGCGGAGACCCAGTACTTC. Translation: CASSWAGLAGAETQYF.

This clonotype has just a few counts. The chain carries TRBV6-1 and TRBJ1-2, with 8 bases fitting TRBD1. CDR1 is MNHNS, CDR2 SASEGT, per germline. The CDR3 covers 14 residues. With 4 bases clipped from V and 7 bases from J, the junction kept 8 bases outside the gene matches. CDR3 sequence reads: CASSVDRGGSGYTF. The CDR3 nucleotides are TGTGCCAGCAGTGTAGACAGGGGAGGAAGTGGCTACACCTTC.

This clonotype occurred a few times. V usage is TRBV7-2 and J usage is TRBJ2-7; 10 bases are shared with TRBD2. With 6 bases clipped from V and 7 bases from J, the junction kept 9 bases outside the gene matches. The CDR3 has 14 amino acids. Germline CDR1 reads SGHTA; CDR2 reads FQGNSA. The CDR3, as DNA: TGTGCCAGCAGGGTAACTAGCGGGACGCGGGAGCAGTACTTC. Translated: CASRVTSGTREQYF.

About this clonotype itself: A read error may explain this, as a much larger clone is one base away. The chain combines TRBV29-1 with TRBJ2-7; D is perhaps TRBD1 or TRBD2 (6 bases each). The V gene lost 6 bases and the J gene lost 0 bases, with 15 bases spanning the gap. From germline, CDR1 is SQVTM and CDR2 ANQGSEA. CDR3 size: 14 residues. Here the CDR3 reads CSVGHRDCSYEQYF. Here the CDR3 DNA reads TGCAGCGTGGGACACCGGGACTGCTCCTACGAGCAGTACTTC.

This chain uses TRBV7-9 with TRBJ2-2; 9 bases map to TRBD2. With 4 bases clipped from V and 6 bases from J, the junction kept 9 bases outside the gene matches. Germline CDR1 and CDR2: SEHNR and FQNEAQ (reference sequence). The CDR3 spans 16 residues. The CDR3 DNA sequence: TGTGCCAGCAGCTCAGCAGGACTAGCGCCCTCCGGGGAGCTGTTTTTT. It encodes CASSSAGLAPSGELFF.

This chain connects TRBV20-1 to TRBJ1-2; 10 bases line up with TRBD1. The length of the CDR3 is 13 residues. Germline V gene sequence: CDR1 DFQATT, CDR2 SNEGSKA (reference sequence). V shed 0 bases, J shed 8 bases, and the junction held 3 bases outside the gene matches. The CDR3 loop reads CSARDPTGGGYTF. The CDR3 DNA sequence: TGCAGTGCTAGAGACCCGACAGGGGGCGGCTACACCTTC.

The chain combines TRBV29-1 with TRBJ1-6; no definite D call. Trimming took 7 bases from V and 8 from J, leaving 18 bases between them. CDR1 is SQVTM, CDR2 ANQGSEA, per germline. The CDR3 runs 14 residues. The CDR3 region is CSATVVGIDSPLHF. Here the CDR3 DNA reads TGCAGCGCAACCGTGGTAGGGATCGATTCACCCCTCCACTTT.

The table lists this clonotype with a few counts. The rearrangement joins TRBV13 to TRBJ2-7; 8 bases map to TRBD1. The V gene's germline CDR1 is PRHDT and CDR2 FYEKMQ (reference sequence). J was trimmed by 6 bases and V by 5 bases; bases with no gene match: 9. This CDR3 is built from 14 residues. The CDR3 nucleotides are TGTGCCAGCAGCCCCCGGACAGGGCCGGGCGAGCAGTACTTC. This codes for CASSPRTGPGEQYF.

This clonotype has a handful of counts. V usage is TRBV20-1 and J usage is TRBJ2-7; 9 bases are a match to TRBD1. This CDR3 spans 15 amino acids. Germline V gene lookup returns CDR1 DFQATT and CDR2 SNEGSKA (reference sequence). J lost 4 bases, V lost 0 bases, and 7 bases had no gene match. CDR3 amino acids: CSARESDRGGYEQYF. The CDR3 region has the DNA TGCAGTGCTAGAGAATCGGACAGGGGAGGTTACGAGCAGTACTTC.

The table lists this clonotype with a few counts. The junction departs from the called germline gene at one end, perhaps through a read error. This rearrangement joins TRBV7-7 to TRBJ1-4; TRBD1 agrees at 8 bases. CDR1 SSHAT and CDR2 FNYEAQ come from the germline V gene (reference sequence). The CDR3 spans 15 residues. In DNA form, the CDR3 reads TGTGCTAGCAGCCTCGCCAGGGGGCTTAATGAAAAACTGTTTTTT. Its protein product is CASSLARGLNEKLFF.

There are a few counts of this clonotype. The rearrangement uses TRBV20-1 and TRBJ1-1; D ambiguous. Germline lookup yields CDR1 DFQATT and CDR2 SNEGSKA (reference sequence). Between the trimmed V and J ends, which lost 3 bases and 3 bases, there was a span of 14 bases. The CDR3 runs to 14 residues. CDR3 bases: TGCAGTGCTAGGGTACTCCTAAAGGACACTGAAGCTTTCTTT. The encoded protein is CSARVLLKDTEAFF.

This chain connects TRBV7-3 to TRBJ1-1; D is perhaps TRBD1 (6 bases). The V end was cut by 2 bases, the J end by 5 bases, with 15 bases between. The CDR3 spans 15 residues. Germline CDR1 and CDR2: SGHTA and FQGTGA. The CDR3 reads CASSLHGQSTTEAFF. CDR3 DNA: TGTGCCAGCAGCTTACACGGACAGTCCACTACTGAAGCTTTCTTT.

This clonotype was seen repeatedly, ten times or more. V is TRBV15 and J is TRBJ2-5; 9 bases map to TRBD1. V was pared by 0 bases and J by 5 bases, with 7 bases of the junction left unmatched. The CDR3 extends over 16 amino acids. Per germline, CDR1 LNHNV and CDR2 YYDKDF (reference sequence). This CDR3 reads CATSREDRGRGETQYF. As DNA, the CDR3 is TGTGCCACCAGCAGAGAGGACAGGGGCCGGGGGGAGACCCAGTACTTC.

In the case of this clonotype: A much bigger clone sits one base away, suggesting this may be a read error. The chain joins TRBV10-3 to TRBJ1-1; 8 bases match TRBD1. The trim removed 10 bases at V and 2 bases at J, leaving 9 bases unmatched. CDR1 is ENHRY and CDR2 is SYGVKD in the germline V gene. The CDR3 contains 14 residues. In nucleotides, the CDR3 is TGTGCCACCTCGGCAGGGGGCTACAACACTGAAGCTTTCTTT. Amino acids: CATSAGGYNTEAFF.

The chain employs TRBV9 and TRBJ1-1, with TRBD1 identical over 9 bases. Germline V gives CDR1 SGDLS, CDR2 YYNGEE. The CDR3 has 14 amino acids. V lost 3 bases to trimming and J lost 6 bases; unmatched junction nucleotides: 6. The CDR3 DNA sequence: TGTGCCAGCAGCGACCGGGACAGGGTACCTGAAGCTTTCTTT. Translation gives CASSDRDRVPEAFF. Together with reference TRBV9 and TRBJ1-1, the CDR3 gives the full variable domain: DSGVTQTPKHLITATGQRVTLRCSPRSGDLSVYWYQQSLDQGLQFLIQYYNGEERAKGNILERFSAQQFPDLHSELNLSSLELGDSALYFCASSDRDRVPEAFFGQGTRLTVV.

As for this clonotype: Germline is not matched at one junction end, which may reflect a read error. The chain uses TRBV11-1 and TRBJ2-5, with 7 bases that match TRBD2. From germline, CDR1 is SGHAT and CDR2 FQDESV (reference sequence). The CDR3 runs 14 residues. Here the CDR3 reads CAGSLGSGQETQYF. CDR3 DNA: TGTGCCGGCAGCTTAGGTAGCGGGCAAGAGACCCAGTACTTC.